This TCR beta chain was identified during a study of regulatory T cells in long-lasting Graves disease. Whole-study findings and limits: Persistent disease preferred TRBV28, TRBJ1-2 and TRBJ2-5; new disease, TRBV20-1 and TRBJ2-1. Persistent Graves' patients showed less TCR diversity than newly diagnosed ones.

Germline-derived CDR1 and CDR2 are MNHEY and SVGEGT. Trimming took off 6 bases at V and 2 bases at J, with 20 bases between the two ends. The CDR3 consists of 16 residues. With iRepertoire HTBI primers and Arm-PCR of CDR3 regions, TCR beta libraries were built. TCRdb re-called the multiplex PCR reads with MiXCR, one entry per CDR3 protein. The table lists around 500,000 distinct CDR3 sequences, 12% of them singletons. Time point: newly diagnosed GD, antithyroid drugs for less than 3 months. Scientists built the TCR library using RNA that was extracted from PBMCs. The patients were enrolled through endocrinology in Xi'an, China. This clonotype appeared many times. What it binds is not known. This sample also belongs to another study, concerning T cells in Graves' hyperthyroidism and ophthalmopathy.

The chain employs TRBV6-2 or TRBV6-3 and TRBJ2-7; possible D gene TRBD2, 5 bases. Source: peripheral blood mononuclear cells (PBMCs), taken at new diagnosis, from a patient treated with antithyroid drugs. The TCR sequence derives from a woman aged 30 to 39 with Graves disease. CDR3 sequence: CASSPEFASRPYEQYF. Written as DNA, the CDR3 is TGTGCCAGCAGCCCAGAATTTGCTAGCCGCCCCTACGAGCAGTACTTC.